These 13 T cell receptor beta chains came from one sample sequenced in a study of cytomegalovirus exposure and HLA in healthy donors. Repertoires were generated with immunoSEQ multiplex PCR, while TCRdb's copy carries only in-frame clones and drops some. The table records 300,000 or so clones, roughly 87% of them present only once. Sequenced sample: PBMCs. The origin of the receptors is a man aged 25-40 years in good health and CMV-seronegative.

The genes are TRBV7-9 and TRBJ2-1; 13 nucleotides agree with TRBD2. V shed 5 bases, J shed 9 bases, and the junction held 10 bases outside the gene matches. The CDR3 consists of 16 residues. CDR1 is SEHNR, CDR2 FQNEAQ, per germline (reference sequence). The CDR3 sequence: CASSDLLAGGRAEQFF. The CDR3 region has the DNA TGTGCCAGCAGCGACCTACTAGCGGGGGGGCGTGCTGAGCAGTTCTTC.

The chain employs TRBV2 and TRBJ2-1, with 11 bases lining up with TRBD2. CDR3 length: 16 amino acids. Germline values: CDR1 SNHLY, CDR2 FYNNEI. The junction had 11 bases not matched to a gene; V was cut back by 6 bases and J by 7 bases. CDR3 sequence (DNA): TGTGCCAGCAGCTACCGTAGCGGGGGGGCCGGGAATGAGCAGTTCTTC. Translation gives CASSYRSGGAGNEQFF.

V and J are TRBV27 and TRBJ2-5; weak D call: TRBD1 (6 bases). The J call may be in error: the DNA end matches TRBJ2-7 better. The CDR3 covers 13 residues. The germline gives CDR1 MNHEY, CDR2 SMNVEV (reference sequence). The CDR3 DNA is TGTGCCAGCAGTCTTCAGGGGTCGTACGAGCAGTACTTC. It translates to CASSLQGSYEQYF.

The genes are TRBV6-6 and TRBJ2-1; TRBD2 matches 7 bases. V lost 10 bases to trimming and J lost 4 bases; unmatched junction nucleotides: 7. Germline V gene data show CDR1 as MNHNY and CDR2 as SVGAGI (reference sequence). This CDR3 region has 13 residues. The CDR3 sequence is CATTGRGYNEQFF. The CDR3 region has the DNA TGTGCCACTACCGGGCGGGGGTACAATGAGCAGTTCTTC.

In its sample, this clone was seen many times. The chain has TRBV19 and TRBJ1-6, with TRBD1 as a possible D gene (6 bases). The CDR3 spans 15 residues. V lost 5 bases to trimming and J lost 9 bases, with 17 bases between them. Germline values: CDR1 LNHDA, CDR2 SQIVND (reference sequence). This CDR3 is CASSPQGGVVSPLHF. The CDR3 region has the DNA TGTGCCAGTAGTCCCCAAGGGGGGGTCGTTTCACCCCTCCACTTT.

The chain links TRBV19 to TRBJ2-3; TRBD2 might be the D (6 bases). This CDR3 is 15 amino acids long. The V gene's germline CDR1 is LNHDA and CDR2 SQIVND (reference sequence). The V end was cut by 8 bases, the J end by 2 bases, with 17 bases between. The CDR3 loop is CASGASGLLTDTQYF. The CDR3 DNA follows: TGTGCCAGTGGGGCCTCGGGACTCCTCACAGATACGCAGTATTTT.

This chain joins TRBV4-1 and TRBJ1-2; maybe TRBD1 (6 bases). The CDR3 runs to 16 residues. Trimming shortened V by 0 bases and J by 2 bases, and 13 bases separated the two germline ends. CDR1 is MGHRA and CDR2 is YSYEKL in the germline V gene. The CDR3 loop reads CASSQEIQGTNYGYTF. The CDR3 bases are TGCGCCAGCAGCCAAGAAATACAGGGCACCAACTATGGCTACACCTTC.

The V and J genes are TRBV5-6 and TRBJ2-5; the D is unclear. With 4 bases removed from V and 6 bases from J, the gap between germline ends came to 16 bases. From germline, CDR1 is SGHDT and CDR2 YYEEEE. This CDR3 has 14 residues. CDR3 protein: CASSPGGLPKTQYF. DNA for the CDR3: TGTGCCAGCAGCCCTGGTGGGCTGCCGAAGACCCAGTACTTC.

J is TRBJ1-2 and V is TRBV27, with D tentatively TRBD1 (5 bases). V lost 0 bases to trimming and J lost 7 bases, with 12 bases between them. The CDR3 spans 14 residues. Germline assignment: CDR1 MNHEY and CDR2 SMNVEV (reference sequence). This CDR3 is CASSLSTGSGGYTF. The CDR3 DNA reads as TGTGCCAGCAGTTTATCAACAGGTTCGGGTGGCTACACCTTC.

The rearrangement uses TRBV2 and TRBJ1-2; no reliable D call. With 5 bases removed from V and 8 bases from J, the gap between germline ends came to 12 bases. This CDR3 has 12 residues. The V gene's germline CDR1 is SNHLY and CDR2 FYNNEI. The CDR3 is CASSLEGYGYTF. CDR3 sequence (DNA): TGTGCCAGCAGTCTTGAGGGTTACGGCTACACCTTC.

The V call is TRBV25-1, the J call TRBJ2-7; possibly TRBD1 for D (5 bases). V shed 4 bases and J shed 0 bases, with 7 bases lying between them. The germline V gene has CDR1 MGHDK and CDR2 SYGVNS. CDR3 length: 13 amino acids. CDR3 residues: CASSAGNSYEQYF. CDR3 nucleotides: TGTGCCAGCAGTGCAGGGAACTCCTACGAGCAGTACTTC.

The chain carries TRBV6-1 and TRBJ2-7; 8 nucleotides line up with TRBD1. From germline, CDR1 is MNHNS and CDR2 SASEGT. The CDR3 covers 15 residues. V dropped 7 bases and J dropped 2; count of bases not matched to a gene: 10. CDR3 coding DNA: TGTGCCAGCAATCGATCTGACAGGGGCGCCTACGAGCAGTACTTC. It yields the protein CASNRSDRGAYEQYF.

This rearrangement joins TRBV5-1 to TRBJ2-2; D is unresolved. Germline lookup yields CDR1 SGHRS and CDR2 YFSETQ. Trimming stripped 4 bases from V and 4 bases from J, with 14 bases between. The CDR3 runs 15 residues. For the CDR3, the DNA is TGCGCCAGCAGCACTGATTCCTTCGCCACCGGGGAGCTGTTTTTT. This sequence encodes CASSTDSFATGELFF.